This T cell receptor beta chain was captured in a study of response to subunit inactivated influenza vaccine. General study findings and limits: It was suggested by the authors that few new T cells are recruited by each seasonal influenza vaccination.

Each CDR3 protein is one row after TCRdb ran MiXCR on the RT-PCR reads. The sample yields some 640,000 distinct CDR3 sequences, roughly 14% seen once. Germline CDR1 reads GTSNPN; CDR2 reads SVGIG (reference sequence). Trimming shortened V by 4 bases and J by 6 bases, and 10 bases separated the two germline ends. The length of the CDR3 is 11 residues. For this clonotype: Its antigen is unknown.

J is TRBJ2-7 and V is TRBV30; no reliable D call. Sequencing was performed on PBMCs from blood, taken 14 days before vaccination. The TCR comes from a man in his forties or fifties who received an inactivated influenza vaccine. The chain's CDR3 is CAWNAYGEQYF. CDR3 nucleotides: TGTGCCTGGAATGCATACGGCGAGCAGTACTTC. The whole variable domain, remainder taken from reference TRBV30 and TRBJ2-7, is SQTIHQWPATLVQPVGSPLSLECTVEGTSNPNLYWYRQAAGRGLQLLFYSVGIGQISSEVPQNLSASRPQDRQFILSSKKLLLSDSGFYLCAWNAYGEQYFGPGTRLTVT.